The 21 T cell receptor beta chains reported below all come from one sample, sequenced in a study of blood T cell repertoires in COVID-19. Using immunoSEQ multiplex PCR, the repertoire was profiled, and TCRdb retains in-frame clones only, with some absent. Found here are 200,000 to 250,000 clones, roughly 86% of them singletons; the top ten hold approximately 2.6%. What was sequenced was peripheral blood. These TCRs come from a woman aged 55-69 years with acute or convalescent COVID-19.

The CDR3 region has the DNA TGTGCCAGCACCCTAGGGACAGGGGGCACAGATACGCAGTATTTT. It codes for CASTLGTGGTDTQYF. The chain combines TRBV11-2 with TRBJ2-3, with TRBD1 identical over 10 bases. Germline lookup yields CDR1 SGHAT and CDR2 FQNNGV. V was clipped by 7 bases and J by 1 base; unmatched bases: 5. The CDR3 runs to 15 residues.

This clone was detected a few times. The chain recombines TRBV6-6 with TRBJ1-1; 11 bases fit TRBD1. Trimming at V came to 7 bases and at J to 4 bases, leaving 2 bases not matched to a gene. The length of the CDR3 is 13 residues. The V gene's germline CDR1 is MNHNY and CDR2 SVGAGI (reference sequence). Written as DNA, the CDR3 is TGTGCCAGCATTGGACAGGGGGCCACTGAAGCTTTCTTT. As protein: CASIGQGATEAFF.

This rearrangement joins TRBV6-2 or TRBV6-3 to TRBJ2-7; perhaps TRBD2 as D (5 bases). The CDR3 has 13 residues. Germline CDR1 reads MNHEY; CDR2 reads SVGEGT. Trimming left V 2 bases short and J 3 bases short, with 8 bases between. The DNA for the CDR3 is TGTGCCAGCAGTTACCGGACTCACTACGAGCAGTACTTC. Its translation: CASSYRTHYEQYF.

In regard to this clone: Possible read error: a much larger clone is one base away. The V call is TRBV7-9, the J call TRBJ1-2; 10 nucleotides align to TRBD1. This CDR3 is built from 14 residues. V was clipped by 5 bases and J by 4 bases; unmatched bases: 4. The germline V gene has CDR1 SEHNR and CDR2 FQNEAQ (reference sequence). The CDR3 reads CASSPTGGAYGYTF. The CDR3 coding sequence is TGTGCCAGCAGCCCGACAGGGGGCGCCTATGGCTACACCTTC. The complete variable domain, with remaining parts taken from reference TRBV7-9 and TRBJ1-2, reads DTGVSQNPRHKITKRGQNVTFRCDPISEHNRLYWYRQTLGQGPEFLTYFQNEAQLEKSRLLSDRFSAERPKGSFSTLEIQRTEQGDSAMYLCASSPTGGAYGYTFGSGTRLTVV.

The rearrangement links TRBV2 to TRBJ1-2; 9 bases are shared with TRBD1. CDR1 is SNHLY, CDR2 FYNNEI, per germline. After removal of 4 bases from V and 7 bases from J, the junction contained 4 bases not matched to a gene. The CDR3 spans 13 residues. CDR3 protein: CASSGDRDSGYTF. CDR3 in DNA: TGTGCCAGCAGTGGGGACAGGGACTCTGGCTACACCTTC.

This rearrangement joins TRBV6-6 to TRBJ1-2; 8 bases are a match to TRBD1. The V gene's germline CDR1 is MNHNY and CDR2 SVGAGI (reference sequence). V was clipped by 11 bases and J by 8 bases; unmatched bases: 13. This CDR3 has 13 amino acids. This CDR3 reads CAGHGQGGMGYTF. The CDR3 nucleotides are TGTGCCGGGCATGGACAGGGAGGTATGGGCTACACCTTC.

Only a few counts were recorded for this clone. This CDR3 reads CASSLGEGLAGDTGELFF. As DNA, the CDR3 is TGTGCCAGCAGCTTAGGAGAGGGACTAGCGGGTGACACCGGGGAGCTGTTTTTT. This rearrangement joins TRBV7-8 to TRBJ2-2; TRBD2 matches at 12 bases. Germline values: CDR1 SGHVS, CDR2 FQNEAQ. After removal of 1 base from V and 3 bases from J, the junction contained 6 bases not matched to a gene. The CDR3 has 18 residues.

This clone has only one observation. This chain links TRBV7-8 with TRBJ2-2; TRBD2 matches 9 bases. This CDR3 has 18 amino acids. Germline CDR1 SGHVS, CDR2 FQNEAQ. Trimming took 5 bases from V and 2 from J; bases not matched to a gene: 12. The CDR3 region has the DNA TGTGCCAGCAGCGCGAAAGATCTAGCGGGATTTAACACCGGGGAGCTGTTTTTT. Amino acid sequence: CASSAKDLAGFNTGELFF.

This clone was recorded once. The J gene is TRBJ1-1, the V gene TRBV18; 9 bases map to TRBD1. The germline gives CDR1 KGHSH, CDR2 LQKENI. V shed 2 bases, J shed 7 bases, and the junction held 2 bases outside the gene matches. There are 13 residues in the CDR3. The CDR3 here is CASSPGQGNEAFF. The CDR3 DNA reads TGTGCCAGCTCACCAGGACAGGGGAATGAAGCTTTCTTT. Drawing the rest from reference TRBV18 and TRBJ1-1, the complete variable domain is NAGVMQNPRHLVRRRGQEARLRCSPMKGHSHVYWYRQLPEEGLKFMVYLQKENIIDESGMPKERFSAEFPKEGPSILRIQQVVRGDSAAYFCASSPGQGNEAFFGQGTRLTVV.

This chain joins TRBV30 and TRBJ2-7; TRBD2 is a possible D gene (6 bases). Trimming took off 2 bases at V and 5 bases at J, with 19 bases between the two ends. CDR1 GTSNPN and CDR2 SVGIG come from the germline V gene (reference sequence). The CDR3 has 15 amino acids. CDR3 region: CAWSSPGLAMNEQYF. The DNA for the CDR3 is TGTGCCTGGAGTTCCCCGGGACTCGCTATGAACGAGCAGTACTTC.

This clone was detected only once. The chain is built from TRBV30 and TRBJ1-5, with 8 nucleotides matching TRBD1. Looked up from germline, CDR1 is GTSNPN and CDR2 is SVGIG (reference sequence). V trimming: 5 bases; J trimming: 6 bases; junction bases outside the gene matches: 9. The CDR3 is 14 residues long. CDR3 residues: CAWGQGAGGQPQHF. In DNA, the CDR3 is TGTGCCTGGGGACAGGGCGCGGGGGGTCAGCCCCAGCATTTT.

This clone was seen a few times. The chain uses TRBV12-5 and TRBJ2-7, with a tentative D call TRBD2 (5 bases). V dropped 1 base and J dropped 1 base, with 14 bases sitting between them. This CDR3 region has 16 residues. CDR1 and CDR2 (germline): LGHNT, FRNRAP. The CDR3, as DNA: TGTGCTAGTGGTTTGGCCCTCCCGGACTTGTCCTACGAGCAGTACTTC. Translation: CASGLALPDLSYEQYF.

This chain uses TRBV4-3 with TRBJ2-7; D unresolved. The V gene lost 0 bases and the J gene lost 10 bases, with 13 bases spanning the gap. CDR3 length: 13 residues. Germline V CDR1 and CDR2: LGHNA, YSLEER. The CDR3 loop reads CASSQEVTLSQYF. The DNA for the CDR3 is TGCGCCAGCAGCCAAGAAGTCACTTTGAGCCAGTACTTC.

This clone was found once. The same CDR3 arises from other DNA sequences in this sample as well. This chain uses TRBV18 with TRBJ1-5, with D tentatively TRBD1 (6 bases). Deletions cut 3 bases from V and 6 bases from J, with 12 bases between. The CDR3 contains 14 residues. The germline gives CDR1 KGHSH, CDR2 LQKENI. CDR3 DNA sequence: TGTGCCAGCTCACCCGAACAGGGAGCTCAGCCCCAGCATTTT. Translation: CASSPEQGAQPQHF.

The rearrangement uses TRBV19 and TRBJ2-2; D perhaps matches TRBD2 (6 bases). V lost 1 base, J lost 5 bases, and 11 bases lay in between. There are 15 residues in the CDR3. Germline CDR1 reads LNHDA; CDR2 reads SQIVND (reference sequence). This CDR3 reads CASSIVNGGTGELFF. CDR3 DNA sequence: TGTGCCAGTAGTATAGTGAACGGGGGAACCGGGGAGCTGTTTTTT.

The V call is TRBV2, the J call TRBJ2-5; 9 positions agree with TRBD1. Germline CDR1 and CDR2: SNHLY and FYNNEI. The junction had 2 bases not matched to a gene; V was cut back by 6 bases and J by 3 bases. This CDR3 has 13 residues. For the CDR3, the DNA is TGTGCCAGCAGCCGGGACAGGGAAGAGACCCAGTACTTC. It translates to CASSRDREETQYF.

This clone turned up a few times. This sequence joins TRBV30 and TRBJ1-5, with D maybe TRBD1 (5 bases). Trimming removed 4 bases from V and 7 bases from J, with 14 bases in between. Germline CDR1 is GTSNPN and CDR2 is SVGIG (reference sequence). CDR3 size: 13 residues. CDR3 amino acids: CAWTTREGQPQHF. Here the CDR3 DNA reads TGTGCCTGGACGACCAGGGAAGGACAGCCCCAGCATTTT.

V usage is TRBV19 and J usage is TRBJ1-2; D gene ambiguous. Germline V gene lookup returns CDR1 LNHDA and CDR2 SQIVND (reference sequence). The V and J ends lost 3 bases and 0 bases respectively, with 11 bases between them. There are 15 residues in the CDR3. CDR3 loop: CASSIFLAANYGYTF. As DNA, the CDR3 is TGTGCCAGTAGTATCTTCCTGGCAGCTAACTATGGCTACACCTTC.

The genes are TRBV6-5 and TRBJ2-7, with 7 bases lining up with TRBD1. The V gene end was trimmed by 2 bases and the J gene end by 2 bases; junction bases not matched to a gene: 6. This CDR3 has 15 residues. CDR1 is MNHEY, CDR2 SVGAGI, per germline. Here the CDR3 reads CASSYTDRVAYEQYF. DNA for the CDR3: TGTGCCAGCAGTTACACTGACAGGGTCGCCTACGAGCAGTACTTC.

The chain has TRBV28 and TRBJ2-1; a weak D match, TRBD1 (6 bases). The CDR3 spans 13 residues. Germline-derived CDR1 and CDR2 are MDHEN and SYDVKM. V lost 7 bases and J lost 8, with 15 bases in between. CDR3 sequence (DNA): TGTGCCAGCAAACAGGGTCGGCAGTATGAGCAGTTCTTC. It yields the protein CASKQGRQYEQFF.

This clone was found a few times. The V and J genes are TRBV19 and TRBJ1-2; the match to TRBD1 covers 9 bases. Trimming at V came to 7 bases and at J to 4 bases, leaving 4 bases not matched to a gene. This CDR3 is built from 13 residues. Germline V CDR1 and CDR2: LNHDA, SQIVND (reference sequence). The CDR3 DNA reads as TGTGCCAGTAACTCGGACAGGGGCTATGGCTACACCTTC. This encodes CASNSDRGYGYTF.